The next 15 T cell receptor beta chains were all read from a single sample in a study of blood T cell repertoires in COVID-19. The repertoire was sequenced with immunoSEQ multiplex PCR; TCRdb's copy has only in-frame clones and lacks some. The table includes around 83,000 clones, about 89% detected once. Sample: peripheral blood. The receptors originated from a man between 70 and 80 years old with active or convalescent COVID-19.

This rearrangement joins TRBV10-3 to TRBJ2-1; TRBD2 aligns across 9 bases. In germline, CDR1 is ENHRY, CDR2 SYGVKD. Trimming removed 6 bases from V and 0 bases from J; junction bases left unmatched: 18. CDR3 length equals 20 residues. In nucleotides, the CDR3 is TGTGCCATCAGCCCCGGTCTGGGCGGGAGGGATTTCATCTCCTACAATGAGCAGTTCTTC. Encoded protein: CAISPGLGGRDFISYNEQFF.

This rearrangement joins TRBV11-2 to TRBJ2-3, with 9 positions matching TRBD2. Trimming took 6 bases from V and 4 from J; bases not matched to a gene: 11. Germline lookup yields CDR1 SGHAT and CDR2 FQNNGV. This CDR3 spans 16 amino acids. CDR3 residues: CASRRESGRRADTQYF. CDR3 nucleotides: TGTGCCAGCAGACGTGAAAGCGGGAGGAGGGCAGATACGCAGTATTTT.

The chain is built from TRBV6-5 and TRBJ2-1; D not certain. The CDR3 is 14 amino acids. The V and J ends lost 8 bases and 3 bases respectively, with 14 bases between them. Germline V gene sequence: CDR1 MNHEY, CDR2 SVGAGI. CDR3 sequence (DNA): TGTGCCAGCGCAGAAACCACCCTCTACAATGAGCAGTTCTTC. Translating it yields CASAETTLYNEQFF.

This sequence joins TRBV4-2 and TRBJ2-7, with TRBD2 identical over 9 bases. J was trimmed by 3 bases and V by 0 bases; bases with no gene match: 6. This CDR3 contains 16 residues. The germline V gene has CDR1 LGHNA and CDR2 YNFKEQ. The CDR3 protein is CASSQDGVAGVYEQYF. Written as DNA, the CDR3 is TGTGCCAGCAGCCAAGATGGGGTAGCGGGAGTCTACGAGCAGTACTTC.

This chain links TRBV19 with TRBJ1-5; 10 bases align to TRBD1. The J segment lost 4 bases and the V segment lost 4 bases, leaving 7 bases of the junction unmatched. The CDR3 length is 16 residues. Germline V lookup: CDR1 LNHDA, CDR2 SQIVND (reference sequence). As DNA, the CDR3 is TGTGCCAGTAGTACCCACGGGACAGGGGTTAATCAGCCCCAGCATTTT. Its protein is CASSTHGTGVNQPQHF.

V and J are TRBV2 and TRBJ2-5, with 13 bases aligning to TRBD2. J gave up 7 bases and V 1 base, and 3 bases lay outside the gene matches. Germline CDR1 is SNHLY and CDR2 is FYNNEI. This CDR3 contains 15 residues. The CDR3 region is CASSEGRLAGGTQYF. CDR3 sequence (DNA): TGTGCCAGCAGTGAAGGGAGACTAGCGGGAGGGACCCAGTACTTC.

This clone has a handful of counts. V usage is TRBV15 and J usage is TRBJ2-3; 12 bases are shared with TRBD1. CDR1 and CDR2 (germline): LNHNV, YYDKDF (reference sequence). This CDR3 has 16 amino acids. With 5 bases clipped from V and 6 bases from J, the junction kept 9 bases outside the gene matches. CDR3 coding DNA: TGTGCCACCAGCCTCCGGGACAGGGGGCCGACGGATACGCAGTATTTT. This translates into CATSLRDRGPTDTQYF.

V and J are TRBV11-2 and TRBJ2-1, with 7 bases identical to TRBD2. The CDR3 is 16 amino acids. CDR1 is SGHAT, CDR2 FQNNGV, per germline. Germline trimming cut 1 base from V and 3 bases from J; bases unmatched to any gene: 6. CDR3 sequence reads: CASSLGAGVYYNEQFF. CDR3 nucleotide sequence: TGTGCCAGCAGCTTAGGGGCGGGAGTGTACTACAATGAGCAGTTCTTC.

The rearrangement joins TRBV6-5 to TRBJ1-1; unclear D gene. The CDR3 consists of 14 residues. Germline V lookup: CDR1 MNHEY, CDR2 SVGAGI. Trimming left V 4 bases short and J 5 bases short, with 14 bases between. CDR3 sequence: CASSSLLGGTEAFF. CDR3 sequence (DNA): TGTGCCAGCAGTTCGCTACTAGGAGGGACTGAAGCTTTCTTT.

The chain recombines TRBV5-1 with TRBJ2-2, with 7 bases fitting TRBD1. Germline V gene sequence: CDR1 SGHRS, CDR2 YFSETQ. J was trimmed by 6 bases and V by 4 bases; bases with no gene match: 9. CDR3 length equals 15 residues. CDR3 amino acids: CASSTRQGSSGELFF. The CDR3 DNA is TGCGCCAGCAGCACCCGACAGGGATCATCCGGGGAGCTGTTTTTT.

This clone was seen a few times. J is TRBJ1-1 and V is TRBV18; D might be TRBD1 (5 bases). Germline-derived CDR1 and CDR2 are KGHSH and LQKENI. The CDR3 consists of 16 residues. Trimming stripped 0 bases from V and 1 base from J, with 12 bases between. In nucleotides, the CDR3 is TGTGCCAGCTCACCACCTCAGGGAGGGAAGAACACTGAAGCTTTCTTT. Amino acid sequence: CASSPPQGGKNTEAFF.

This clone showed up just once. This rearrangement joins TRBV5-1 to TRBJ2-7; 9 bases are a match to TRBD2. Germline CDR1 SGHRS, CDR2 YFSETQ. There are 15 residues in the CDR3. The V and J ends lost 5 bases and 0 bases, in that order; junction bases with no gene match: 6. CDR3 coding DNA: TGCGCCAGCAGTATTCCTAGCGGGAACTCCTACGAGCAGTACTTC. Amino acid sequence: CASSIPSGNSYEQYF. Using reference TRBV5-1 and TRBJ2-7 for the parts outside the CDR3, the full variable domain is KAGVTQTPRYLIKTRGQQVTLSCSPISGHRSVSWYQQTPGQGLQFLFEYFSETQRNKGNFPGRFSGRQFSNSRSEMNVSTLELGDSALYLCASSIPSGNSYEQYFGPGTRLTVT.

The V gene is TRBV7-3, the J gene TRBJ2-3; 9 bases are shared with TRBD2. Germline CDR1 and CDR2: SGHTA and FQGTGA. The CDR3 runs to 17 residues. V trimming: 1 base; J trimming: 4 bases; junction bases outside the gene matches: 9. DNA for the CDR3: TGTGCCAGCAGCTTAAGCGGCGGGAGGGCCCTAGCAGATACGCAGTATTTT. Its translation: CASSLSGGRALADTQYF.

Turning to this clone: One junction end does not reproduce the germline sequence, and a read error may be involved. The V and J genes are TRBV3-1 (or the pseudogene TRBV3-2) and TRBJ1-6; D ambiguous. Germline V lookup: CDR1 LGHDT, CDR2 YNNKEL (reference sequence). The CDR3 loop spans 14 amino acids. The CDR3 region has the DNA TGTGCCAGCAGCGCTACGTCCTTTAATTCACCCCTCCACTTT. Protein sequence: CASSATSFNSPLHF.

J is TRBJ1-2 and V is TRBV5-4; D is undetermined. V lost 0 bases to trimming and J lost 8 bases, with 11 bases between them. Germline CDR1 SGHNT, CDR2 YYREEE (reference sequence). The CDR3 has 13 amino acids. The CDR3 is CASSLVGTSGYTF. In DNA form, the CDR3 reads TGTGCCAGCAGCTTGGTCGGTACTTCCGGCTACACCTTC.